The rows below give T cell receptor beta chains drawn from one sample of a study of blood T cells in healthy people across ages. Via MiXCR, TCRdb re-called the 5' RACE reads, giving one row per CDR3 protein. The top ten clones hold roughly 20% of a sample with around 710,000 distinct CDR3 sequences, about 40% of them seen once. What was sequenced was blood. Receptors were obtained from a woman aged 55-75 years in good health. CDR3s include the opening cysteine and the closing phenylalanine or tryptophan. D genes are given only for firm matches. The listing skips clone size in some rows; elsewhere it reads once, few, many or a size class.

d_gene,abundance,j_gene,v_gene,CDR3nt,CDR3aa
-,many,TRBJ2-6,TRBV7-2,TGTGCCAGCAGCTTATCAGCCTCTGGGGCCAACGTCCTGACTTTC,CASSLSASGANVLTF
-,few,TRBJ2-5,TRBV5-1,TGCGCCAGCAGCTTGGGGGGCGATGGAGAGACCCAGTACTTC,CASSLGGDGETQYF
-,-,TRBJ2-5,TRBV20-1,TGCAGTGCTAGAGACTACTGGCAGTACTTC,CSARDYWQYF
TRBD2,-,TRBJ2-7,TRBV3-1,TGTGCCAGCAGCCAAGAGGGACTAGGTGTAGAGCAGTACTTC,CASSQEGLGVEQYF
-,many,TRBJ2-1,TRBV29-1,TGCAGCGTTGTCTGGGATCTCAATGAGCAGTTCTTC,CSVVWDLNEQFF
-,once,TRBJ1-2,TRBV3-1,TGTGCCAGCAGCCAAGATAGGGGCCGTGGCCCTTATGGCTACACCTTC,CASSQDRGRGPYGYTF
-,many,TRBJ2-1,TRBV2,TGTGCCAGCAGTGGGACCCAGGGGAATGAGCAGTTCTTC,CASSGTQGNEQFF
TRBD2,many,TRBJ2-1,TRBV5-1,TGCGCCAGCAGCCTGCGACTAGCGGGAGGGAACAATGAGCAGTTCTTC,CASSLRLAGGNNEQFF
-,few,TRBJ2-1,TRBV2,TGTGCCAGCAGGGATTCTTTCAATGAGCAGTTCTTC,CASRDSFNEQFF
-,-,TRBJ2-7,TRBV11-2,TGTGCCAGCAGCCGTGTCCTTGGGTCCCACGAGCAGTACTTC,CASSRVLGSHEQYF
TRBD2,-,TRBJ2-5,TRBV28,TGTGCCAGCAGCCTAGCGGGAGGGTGGAATGAGCAGTACTTC,CASSLAGGWNEQYF
-,few,TRBJ1-4,TRBV7-9,TGTGCCAGCAGCTCTCGGGACGCTCGGAATGAAAAACTGTTTTTT,CASSSRDARNEKLFF
-,few,TRBJ2-1,TRBV5-1,TGCGCCAGCAGCTTGGAAGTAGGGTCCCTTTACAATGAGCAGTTCTTC,CASSLEVGSLYNEQFF
-,-,TRBJ1-1,TRBV20-1,TGCAGTGCTAGAGCTGTCAGGGGAACCCCGAACACTGAAGCTTTCTTT,CSARAVRGTPNTEAFF
TRBD1,-,TRBJ1-2,TRBV7-2,TGTGCCAGCAGCTCCAGGGGGCTCGATGGCTACACCTTC,CASSSRGLDGYTF
-,-,TRBJ1-2,TRBV9,TGTGCCGGCAGCGTAGTTGGGACTCAGTATGGCTACACCTTC,CAGSVVGTQYGYTF
TRBD1,-,TRBJ1-1,TRBV10-3,TGTGCCACCATTCATGAGGGGACAGGGCGACCTGAAGCTTTCTTT,CATIHEGTGRPEAFF
TRBD2,-,TRBJ2-7,TRBV24-1,TGTGCCACCAGTGGTGGAGCGGGAGTTGCCTACAATGAGCAGTACTTC,CATSGGAGVAYNEQYF
-,-,TRBJ1-2,TRBV11-1,TGTGCCAGCAGCAAACAGGGATCGAACTATGGCTACACCTTC,CASSKQGSNYGYTF
TRBD1,few,TRBJ2-7,TRBV20-1,TGCAGTGCTCGGGACAGGGAATCGGGGGAGCAGTACTTC,CSARDRESGEQYF
-,few,TRBJ2-5,TRBV27,TGTGCCAGCAGTTTACTCACACAGGGCCCCAGGGAGACCCAGTACTTC,CASSLLTQGPRETQYF
TRBD2,few,TRBJ2-1,TRBV20-1,TGCAGTGGTTGGGGACTAGCGGGAAGCTCCTACAATGAGCAGTTCTTC,CSGWGLAGSSYNEQFF
TRBD2,once,TRBJ2-3,TRBV12-3/TRBV12-4,TGTGCCAGCAGTTTTAGTAGCGGGGACGCATTAACGACAGATACGCAGTATTTT,CASSFSSGDALTTDTQYF
-,-,TRBJ2-3,TRBV7-6,TGTGCCAGCACCGCAGGGGCCCGGCCCGATACGCAGTATTTT,CASTAGARPDTQYF
-,few,TRBJ2-7,TRBV4-2,TGTGCCAGCAGCTCCGGCGAGGTCTTAAACGAGCAGTACTTC,CASSSGEVLNEQYF
TRBD1,-,TRBJ1-2,TRBV5-5,TGTGCCAGCGACCTAGGACAGGGTATTGGTGGCTACACCTTC,CASDLGQGIGGYTF
-,few,TRBJ2-7,TRBV28,TGTGCCAGCCGTCTCTCCTACGAGCAGTACTTC,CASRLSYEQYF
TRBD1,-,TRBJ2-2,TRBV14,TGTGCCAGCAGCCAAGGATGGGGTGACAGGGTAGTCACCGGGGAGCTGTTTTTT,CASSQGWGDRVVTGELFF